This entry lists 23 T cell receptor beta chains sequenced from one sample in a study of blood T cells in healthy people across ages. Alongside a J-beta primer mix, a sample-barcoded 5' primer served in a second PCR lasting roughly 7 to 12 cycles. Each CDR3 protein is one row after TCRdb ran MiXCR on the 5' RACE reads. The sample shows about 630,000 distinct CDR3 sequences, over 20% of them seen only once. The specimen was blood. All receptors derive from a man in his 70s in good health.

In DNA, the CDR3 is TGTGCCAGTAGTACCCGGGACGCCTTAGTTCCCCAGCATTTT. It specifies CASSTRDALVPQHF. The chain carries TRBV19 and TRBJ1-5; a weak D match, TRBD1 (5 bases). The V gene's germline CDR1 is LNHDA and CDR2 SQIVND (reference sequence). The CDR3 consists of 14 residues. The V end lost 4 bases, the J end lost 10 bases, and 17 bases lay between the germline ends.

V gene TRBV10-3 combines with J gene TRBJ2-5; 8 nucleotides agree with TRBD2. Matching the DNA end better, TRBJ2-7 makes the J call doubtful. The CDR3 is 15 amino acids. CDR1 ENHRY and CDR2 SYGVKD come from the germline V gene. The CDR3 spells CAISDPLLADYEQYF. CDR3 nucleotide sequence: TGTGCCATCAGTGACCCGTTACTAGCGGATTACGAGCAGTACTTC.

V is TRBV13 and J is TRBJ2-5; 7 nucleotides agree with TRBD1. V was clipped by 0 bases and J by 1 base; unmatched bases: 5. The CDR3 runs to 16 residues. Germline values: CDR1 PRHDT, CDR2 FYEKMQ (reference sequence). The CDR3 is CASSLGRSGGQETQYF. CDR3 DNA sequence: TGTGCCAGCAGCTTAGGCAGGTCAGGGGGCCAAGAGACCCAGTACTTC.

Only a few counts were recorded for this clonotype. This chain uses TRBV6-5 with TRBJ2-2; possible D gene TRBD2, 6 bases. In germline, CDR1 is MNHEY, CDR2 SVGAGI. CDR3 size: 14 residues. Between the trimmed V and J ends, which lost 7 bases and 7 bases, there was a span of 16 bases. DNA of the CDR3: TGTGCCAGCACCCGGGAGACCCCGGGCGGGGAGCTGTTTTTT. This encodes CASTRETPGGELFF.

The chain is built from TRBV29-1 and TRBJ2-4; possible D gene TRBD1, 6 bases. V was cut by 3 bases and J by 8 bases, with 23 bases left in between. The CDR3 is made up of 16 amino acids. The V gene's germline CDR1 is SQVTM and CDR2 ANQGSEA. The CDR3 DNA sequence: TGCAGCGTTGATCAGTCCCTAACAGGGAATAAAGACATTCAGTACTTC. As protein: CSVDQSLTGNKDIQYF. Full variable domain (remainder filled in from reference TRBV29-1 and TRBJ2-4): SAVISQKPSRDICQRGTSLTIQCQVDSQVTMMFWYRQQPGQSLTLIATANQGSEATYESGFVIDKFPISRPNLTFSTLTVSNMSPEDSSIYLCSVDQSLTGNKDIQYFGAGTRLSVL.

V is TRBV20-1 and J is TRBJ2-2, with 7 bases fitting TRBD2. Unmatched junction bases numbered 6, after V lost 3 bases and J lost 2 bases. The length of the CDR3 is 15 residues. Per germline, CDR1 DFQATT and CDR2 SNEGSKA (reference sequence). The CDR3 loop reads CSASSQRGNTGELFF. Here the CDR3 DNA reads TGCAGTGCTAGCTCACAGCGGGGAAACACCGGGGAGCTGTTTTTT.

The rearrangement uses TRBV20-1 and TRBJ2-5; TRBD1 is a possible D gene (6 bases). Germline V gene lookup returns CDR1 DFQATT and CDR2 SNEGSKA (reference sequence). The CDR3 consists of 15 residues. The V gene lost 0 bases and the J gene lost 2 bases, with 13 bases spanning the gap. Here the CDR3 reads CSARDLARGQETQYF. The DNA of the CDR3 is TGCAGTGCTAGAGATTTGGCCAGGGGTCAAGAGACCCAGTACTTC.

This clonotype has ten or more counts. The chain combines TRBV29-1 with TRBJ2-5; no reliable D call. The V and J ends lost 8 bases and 2 bases respectively, with 6 bases between them. Germline V CDR1 and CDR2: SQVTM, ANQGSEA. This CDR3 comprises 10 residues. CDR3 in DNA: TGCAGCACCGGACAAGAGACCCAGTACTTC. Its translation is CSTGQETQYF.

This clonotype was observed a handful of times. The rearrangement uses TRBV20-1 and TRBJ2-3, with TRBD1 as a possible D gene (7 bases). The CDR3 has 12 amino acids. The V gene lost 6 bases and the J gene lost 5 bases, with 12 bases spanning the gap. In germline, CDR1 is DFQATT, CDR2 SNEGSKA (reference sequence). The CDR3 loop reads CSAGQEGDTQYF. CDR3 in DNA: TGCAGTGCCGGACAGGAGGGAGATACGCAGTATTTT.

As to this clonotype: Its ends do not fully match the called genes, so a read error is possible. The CDR3 protein is CVSSALVLAGSQETQYF. DNA for the CDR3: TGTGTCAGCTCAGCCTTAGTGCTAGCGGGCTCCCAAGAGACCCAGTACTTC. This rearrangement joins TRBV18 to TRBJ2-5, with TRBD2 matching over 8 bases. The germline V gene has CDR1 KGHSH and CDR2 LQKENI. The CDR3 length is 17 residues.

A few counts support this clonotype. V gene TRBV12-3 or TRBV12-4 combines with J gene TRBJ2-3, with a tentative D call TRBD2 (5 bases). V gave up 2 bases and J gave up 3 bases, with 12 bases separating them. The CDR3 sequence is 15 residues long. The DNA of the CDR3 is TGTGCCAGCAGTTTAAGAGGGTTGGAGACAGATACGCAGTATTTT. This gives the protein CASSLRGLETDTQYF.

This clonotype was recorded many times. The chain combines TRBV20-1 with TRBJ2-7, with 9 bases fitting TRBD1. Germline CDR1 is DFQATT and CDR2 is SNEGSKA (reference sequence). Trimming took 5 bases from V and 3 from J; bases not matched to a gene: 8. The CDR3 spans 14 residues. CDR3 amino acids: CSAPVPTGGYEQYF. The CDR3 DNA sequence: TGCAGTGCTCCAGTTCCGACAGGGGGCTACGAGCAGTACTTC.

V is TRBV6-2 or TRBV6-3 and J is TRBJ2-1; 11 bases agree with TRBD2. The CDR3 loop spans 19 amino acids. Germline-derived CDR1 and CDR2 are MNHEY and SVGEGT. V shed 2 bases, J shed 6 bases, and the junction held 15 bases outside the gene matches. The CDR3 spells CASSYQGSGTSGSSNEQFF. Here the CDR3 DNA reads TGTGCCAGCAGTTACCAAGGATCAGGAACTAGCGGGAGTAGCAATGAGCAGTTCTTC.

This clonotype occurred many times. The chain carries TRBV5-1 and TRBJ2-3; D uncertain. Trimming took 2 bases from V and 0 from J, leaving 13 bases between them. Germline CDR1 SGHRS, CDR2 YFSETQ. The CDR3 sequence is 16 residues long. CDR3: CASSLMAVLSTDTQYF. The CDR3 coding sequence is TGCGCCAGCAGCTTAATGGCCGTTCTGAGCACAGATACGCAGTATTTT.

The chain has TRBV6-6 and TRBJ1-1; 8 bases fit TRBD1. Trimming removed 5 bases from V and 5 bases from J; junction bases left unmatched: 4. Germline lookup yields CDR1 MNHNY and CDR2 SVGAGI (reference sequence). CDR3 size: 13 residues. The CDR3 spells CASSDRQGTEAFF. The DNA for the CDR3 is TGTGCCAGCAGTGACCGACAGGGGACTGAAGCTTTCTTT.

The chain joins TRBV20-1 to TRBJ2-7; D call uncertain. The CDR3 runs 15 residues. The germline V gene has CDR1 DFQATT and CDR2 SNEGSKA (reference sequence). V gave up 0 bases and J gave up 3 bases, with 15 bases separating them. The CDR3 loop reads CSARDERWKLYEQYF. The CDR3 nucleotides are TGCAGTGCTAGAGATGAAAGGTGGAAACTCTACGAGCAGTACTTC.

This clonotype has only a few counts. The rearrangement joins TRBV29-1 to TRBJ2-3; D ambiguous. Deletions cut 4 bases from V and 4 bases from J, with 12 bases between. The CDR3 length is 13 residues. Germline CDR1 reads SQVTM; CDR2 reads ANQGSEA. CDR3 bases: TGCAGCGTTGGGACCTTCGCCTCAGATACGCAGTATTTT. Encoded protein: CSVGTFASDTQYF.

This clonotype has a handful of counts. The rearrangement uses TRBV5-6 and TRBJ2-5, with D perhaps TRBD1 or TRBD2 (5 bases each). The J call is uncertain, as TRBJ2-1 better fits the DNA end. Germline lookup yields CDR1 SGHDT and CDR2 YYEEEE. The CDR3 consists of 12 residues. The DNA for the CDR3 is TGTGCCAGCAGCCTGGGGGTGACTGAGCAGTTCTTC. As protein: CASSLGVTEQFF.

This clonotype was seen a handful of times. V usage is TRBV2 and J usage is TRBJ2-3; TRBD2 matches at 10 bases. Germline-derived CDR1 and CDR2 are SNHLY and FYNNEI. The V and J ends lost 8 bases and 5 bases, in that order; junction bases with no gene match: 10. The CDR3 sequence is 15 residues long. CDR3 residues: CASGRLAGVGDTQYF. CDR3 coding DNA: TGTGCCAGCGGTCGCCTAGCGGGAGTTGGAGATACGCAGTATTTT.

For this clonotype: This clone may be a read error of a much larger clone one base away. The chain uses TRBV20-1 and TRBJ2-1; 13 nucleotides match TRBD2. Germline V gene sequence: CDR1 DFQATT, CDR2 SNEGSKA (reference sequence). CDR3 length: 13 amino acids. CDR3 in DNA: TGCGGTGCACTAGCGGGAGGGGGCAATGAGCAGTTCTTC. Translation gives CGALAGGGNEQFF.

This clonotype was picked up a small number of times. A read error is possible here, since a much larger clone lies one base away. Since the CDR3 does not end with the conserved phenylalanine or tryptophan, this likely comes from a read error. This CDR3 reads CASSTYADWDREGYTL. In DNA form, the CDR3 reads TGTGCCAGCAGTACTTACGCCGATTGGGACAGGGAGGGCTACACCCTC. J is TRBJ1-2 and V is TRBV27, with 9 bases that match TRBD1. Trimming removed 5 bases from V and 8 bases from J; junction bases left unmatched: 15. This CDR3 has 16 amino acids. Germline CDR1 reads MNHEY; CDR2 reads SMNVEV (reference sequence).

This clonotype has more than one count but fewer than ten. The chain joins TRBV20-1 to TRBJ2-1; 8 nucleotides line up with TRBD1. The J segment lost 4 bases and the V segment lost 2 bases, leaving 10 bases of the junction unmatched. The CDR3 is 16 amino acids. CDR1 is DFQATT and CDR2 is SNEGSKA in the germline V gene (reference sequence). The CDR3: CSARRVRGQTYNEQFF. CDR3 sequence (DNA): TGCAGTGCTAGAAGGGTCAGGGGGCAGACTTACAATGAGCAGTTCTTC.

V usage is TRBV20-1 and J usage is TRBJ2-5; maybe TRBD2 (5 bases). The J call may be in error: the DNA end matches TRBJ2-1 better. Germline V lookup: CDR1 DFQATT, CDR2 SNEGSKA (reference sequence). This CDR3 is 12 amino acids long. CDR3 sequence (DNA): TGCAGTGCTAGAGAGGGAGAGGAAGAGCAGTTCTTC. Its protein product is CSAREGEEEQFF.